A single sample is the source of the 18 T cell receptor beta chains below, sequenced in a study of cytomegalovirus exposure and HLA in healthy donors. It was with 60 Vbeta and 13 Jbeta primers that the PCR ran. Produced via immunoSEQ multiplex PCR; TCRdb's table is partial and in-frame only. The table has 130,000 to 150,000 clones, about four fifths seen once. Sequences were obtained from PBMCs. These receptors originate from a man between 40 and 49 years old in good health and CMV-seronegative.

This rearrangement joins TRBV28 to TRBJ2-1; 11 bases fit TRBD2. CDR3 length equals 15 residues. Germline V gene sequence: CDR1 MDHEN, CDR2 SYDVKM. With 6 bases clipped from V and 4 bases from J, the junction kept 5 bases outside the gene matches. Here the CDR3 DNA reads TGTGCCAGCAGGCCCACTAGCGGGGGTTACAATGAGCAGTTCTTC. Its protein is CASRPTSGGYNEQFF. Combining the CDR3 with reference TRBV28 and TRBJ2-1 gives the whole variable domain DVKVTQSSRYLVKRTGEKVFLECVQDMDHENMFWYRQDPGLGLRLIYFSYDVKMKEKGDIPEGYSVSREKKERFSLILESASTNQTSMYLCASRPTSGGYNEQFFGPGTRLTVL.

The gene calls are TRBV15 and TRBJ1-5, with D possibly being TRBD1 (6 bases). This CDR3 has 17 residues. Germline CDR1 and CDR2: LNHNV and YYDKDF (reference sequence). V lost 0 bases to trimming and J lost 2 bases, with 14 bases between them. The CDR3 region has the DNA TGTGCCACCAGCAGAGATTACAGGGAGGGGGGCAATCAGCCCCAGCATTTT. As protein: CATSRDYREGGNQPQHF.

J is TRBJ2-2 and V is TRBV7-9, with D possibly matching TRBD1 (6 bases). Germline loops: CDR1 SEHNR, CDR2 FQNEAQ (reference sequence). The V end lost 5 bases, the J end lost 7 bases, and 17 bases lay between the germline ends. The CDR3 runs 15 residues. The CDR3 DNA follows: TGTGCCAGCAGCCCGATCAGGGACACCTACGGGGAGCTGTTTTTT. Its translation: CASSPIRDTYGELFF.

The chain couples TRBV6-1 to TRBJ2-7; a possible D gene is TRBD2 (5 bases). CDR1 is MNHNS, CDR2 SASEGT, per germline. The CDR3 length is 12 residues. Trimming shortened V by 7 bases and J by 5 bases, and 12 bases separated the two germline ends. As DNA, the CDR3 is TGTGCCAGCACCGGGAAGGGAAACGAGCAGTACTTC. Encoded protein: CASTGKGNEQYF.

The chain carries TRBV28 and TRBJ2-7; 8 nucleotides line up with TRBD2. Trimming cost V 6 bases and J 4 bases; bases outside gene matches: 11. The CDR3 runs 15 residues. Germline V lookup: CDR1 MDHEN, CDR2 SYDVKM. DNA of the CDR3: TGTGCCAGCAGCCGGGGGGGCGCAGGGATGTACGAGCAGTACTTC. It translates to CASSRGGAGMYEQYF. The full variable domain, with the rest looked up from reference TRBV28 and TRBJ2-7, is DVKVTQSSRYLVKRTGEKVFLECVQDMDHENMFWYRQDPGLGLRLIYFSYDVKMKEKGDIPEGYSVSREKKERFSLILESASTNQTSMYLCASSRGGAGMYEQYFGPGTRLTVT.

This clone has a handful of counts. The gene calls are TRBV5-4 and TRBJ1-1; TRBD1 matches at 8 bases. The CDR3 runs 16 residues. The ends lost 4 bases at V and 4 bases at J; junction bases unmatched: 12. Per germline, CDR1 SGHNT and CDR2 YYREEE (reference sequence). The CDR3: CASSTRQGFYGTEAFF. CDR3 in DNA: TGTGCCAGCAGCACCCGACAGGGGTTTTATGGCACTGAAGCTTTCTTT.

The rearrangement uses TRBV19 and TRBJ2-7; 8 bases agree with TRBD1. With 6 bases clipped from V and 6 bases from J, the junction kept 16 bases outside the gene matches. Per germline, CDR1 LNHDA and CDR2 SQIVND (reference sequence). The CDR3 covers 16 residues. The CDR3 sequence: CASSPHLGQGPAEQYF. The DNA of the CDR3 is TGTGCCAGTAGCCCACACCTTGGACAGGGTCCGGCCGAGCAGTACTTC.

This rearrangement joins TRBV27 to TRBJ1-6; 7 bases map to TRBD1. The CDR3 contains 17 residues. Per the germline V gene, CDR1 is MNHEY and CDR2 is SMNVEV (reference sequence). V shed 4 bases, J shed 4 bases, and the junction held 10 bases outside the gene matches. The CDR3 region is CASSSTTGVGYNSPLHF. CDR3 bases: TGTGCCAGCAGTTCAACTACAGGGGTTGGTTATAATTCACCCCTCCACTTT.

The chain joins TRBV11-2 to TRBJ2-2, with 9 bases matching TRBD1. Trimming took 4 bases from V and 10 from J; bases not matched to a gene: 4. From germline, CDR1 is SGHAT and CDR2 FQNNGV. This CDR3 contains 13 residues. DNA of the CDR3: TGTGCCAGCAGCTACAGGGGGCTAGAGGAGCTGTTTTTT. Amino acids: CASSYRGLEELFF. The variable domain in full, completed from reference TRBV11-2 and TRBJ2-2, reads EAGVAQSPRYKIIEKRQSVAFWCNPISGHATLYWYQQILGQGPKLLIQFQNNGVVDDSQLPKDRFSAERLKGVDSTLKIQPAKLEDSAVYLCASSYRGLEELFFGEGSRLTVL.

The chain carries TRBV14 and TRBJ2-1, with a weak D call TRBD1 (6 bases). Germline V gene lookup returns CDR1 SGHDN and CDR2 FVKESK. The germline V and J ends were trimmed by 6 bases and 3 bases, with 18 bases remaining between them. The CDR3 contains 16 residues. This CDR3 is CASSNDLGTIYNEQFF. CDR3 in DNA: TGTGCCAGCAGTAATGATCTAGGGACAATCTACAATGAGCAGTTCTTC.

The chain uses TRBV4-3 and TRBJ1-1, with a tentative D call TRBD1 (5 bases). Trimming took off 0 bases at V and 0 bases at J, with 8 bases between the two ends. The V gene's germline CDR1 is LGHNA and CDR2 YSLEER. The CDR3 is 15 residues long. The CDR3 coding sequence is TGCGCCAGCAGCCAAGATCCCAGGGTGAACACTGAAGCTTTCTTT. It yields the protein CASSQDPRVNTEAFF.

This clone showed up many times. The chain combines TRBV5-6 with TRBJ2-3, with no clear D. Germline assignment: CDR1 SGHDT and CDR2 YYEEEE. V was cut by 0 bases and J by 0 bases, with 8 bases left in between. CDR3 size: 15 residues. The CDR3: CASSLGGMSTDTQYF. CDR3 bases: TGTGCCAGCAGCTTGGGTGGCATGAGCACAGATACGCAGTATTTT. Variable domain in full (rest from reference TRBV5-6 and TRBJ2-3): DAGVTQSPTHLIKTRGQQVTLRCSPKSGHDTVSWYQQALGQGPQFIFQYYEEEERQRGNFPDRFSGHQFPNYSSELNVNALLLGDSALYLCASSLGGMSTDTQYFGPGTRLTVL.

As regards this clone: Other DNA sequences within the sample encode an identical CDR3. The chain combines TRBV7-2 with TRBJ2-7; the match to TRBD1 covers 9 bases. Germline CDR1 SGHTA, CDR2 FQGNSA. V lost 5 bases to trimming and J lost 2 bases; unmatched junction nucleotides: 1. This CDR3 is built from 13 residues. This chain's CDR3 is CASSRDRAYEQYF. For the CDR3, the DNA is TGTGCCAGCAGCCGGGACAGGGCCTACGAGCAGTACTTC.

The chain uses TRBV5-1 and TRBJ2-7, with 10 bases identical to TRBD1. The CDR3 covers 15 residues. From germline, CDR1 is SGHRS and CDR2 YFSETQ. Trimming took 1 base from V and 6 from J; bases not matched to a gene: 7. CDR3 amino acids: CASSLPGQGSGEQYF. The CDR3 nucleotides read TGCGCCAGCAGCTTGCCGGGACAGGGGAGTGGCGAGCAGTACTTC.

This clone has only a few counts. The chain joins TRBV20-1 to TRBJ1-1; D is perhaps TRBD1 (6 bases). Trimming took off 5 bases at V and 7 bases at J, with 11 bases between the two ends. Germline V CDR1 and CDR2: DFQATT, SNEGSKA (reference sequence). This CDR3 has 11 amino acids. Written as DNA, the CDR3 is TGCAGTGCTCCGGGCAGGGGTGAAGCTTTCTTT. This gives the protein CSAPGRGEAFF.

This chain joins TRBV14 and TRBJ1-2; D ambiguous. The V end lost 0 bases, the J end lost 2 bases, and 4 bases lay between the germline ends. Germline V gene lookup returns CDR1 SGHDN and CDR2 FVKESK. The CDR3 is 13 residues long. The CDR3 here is CASSQDMNYGYTF. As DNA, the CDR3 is TGTGCCAGCAGCCAAGACATGAACTATGGCTACACCTTC.

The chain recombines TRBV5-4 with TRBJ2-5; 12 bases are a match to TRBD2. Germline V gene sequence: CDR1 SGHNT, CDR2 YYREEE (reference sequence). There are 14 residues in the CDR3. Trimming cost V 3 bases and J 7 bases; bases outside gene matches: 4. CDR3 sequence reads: CASSYPSGGGTQYF. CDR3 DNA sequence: TGTGCCAGCAGCTACCCTAGCGGGGGGGGGACCCAGTACTTC.

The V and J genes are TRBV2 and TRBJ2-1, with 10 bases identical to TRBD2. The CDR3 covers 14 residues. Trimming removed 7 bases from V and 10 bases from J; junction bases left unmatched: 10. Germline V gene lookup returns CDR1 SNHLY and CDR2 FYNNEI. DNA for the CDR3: TGTGCCAGCATATATGTGGTAGCGGGGGGAGAGCAGTTCTTC. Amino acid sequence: CASIYVVAGGEQFF. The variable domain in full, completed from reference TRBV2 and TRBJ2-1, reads EPEVTQTPSHQVTQMGQEVILRCVPISNHLYFYWYRQILGQKVEFLVSFYNNEISEKSEIFDDQFSVERPDGSNFTLKIRSTKLEDSAMYFCASIYVVAGGEQFFGPGTRLTVL.